These T cell receptor beta chains were read from a single sample in a study of blood T cell repertoires in COVID-19. Profiling relied on immunoSEQ multiplex PCR, and the TCRdb table lists in-frame clones only, not all of them. The sample lists about 190,000 clones, nearly 90% seen once, with approximately 0.64% in the top ten. Sequenced sample: peripheral blood. These receptors came from a man aged 50-59 years with acute or convalescent COVID-19. The CDR3 runs from the conserved cysteine through the conserved F or W. D genes are given only for firm matches. Clone sizes are given selectively: once, few, many, or a class where the clone is expanded.

j_gene: TRBJ1-2; d_gene: -; abundance: -; v_gene: TRBV6-5; CDR3aa: CASSYSNQGRSGYTF; CDR3nt: TGTGCCAGCAGTTACTCTAATCAGGGCAGGTCGGGCTACACCTTC
j_gene: TRBJ2-5; d_gene: TRBD1; abundance: -; v_gene: TRBV6-5; CDR3aa: CASTQRTGGLQTQYF; CDR3nt: TGTGCCAGCACCCAGCGGACAGGGGGCTTGCAGACCCAGTACTTC
j_gene: TRBJ1-2; d_gene: TRBD1; abundance: -; v_gene: TRBV27; CDR3aa: CASSSDRAGYGYTF; CDR3nt: TGTGCCAGCAGTTCCGACAGGGCGGGCTATGGCTACACCTTC
j_gene: TRBJ2-7; d_gene: TRBD2; abundance: -; v_gene: TRBV20-1; CDR3aa: CSASFSGVSYEQYF; CDR3nt: TGCAGTGCTAGTTTTAGCGGGGTGTCCTACGAGCAGTACTTC
j_gene: TRBJ2-3; d_gene: TRBD1; abundance: once; v_gene: TRBV4-1; CDR3aa: CASSQDGDRAGADTQYF; CDR3nt: TGCGCCAGCAGCCAAGATGGGGACAGGGCGGGGGCAGATACGCAGTATTTT
j_gene: TRBJ2-5; d_gene: -; abundance: once; v_gene: TRBV5-1; CDR3aa: CASSSSLGVGETQYF; CDR3nt: TGCGCCAGCAGCTCGAGCCTAGGGGTGGGGGAGACCCAGTACTTC
j_gene: TRBJ2-2; d_gene: TRBD1; abundance: once; v_gene: TRBV6-2/TRBV6-3; CDR3aa: CASSYRTGGTGELFF; CDR3nt: TGTGCCAGCAGTTACCGGACAGGGGGCACCGGGGAGCTGTTTTTT
j_gene: TRBJ1-5; d_gene: -; abundance: -; v_gene: TRBV28; CDR3aa: CASSFTFRGSNQPQHF; CDR3nt: TGTGCCAGCAGTTTTACCTTCCGAGGGAGCAATCAGCCCCAGCATTTT
j_gene: TRBJ2-3; d_gene: -; abundance: -; v_gene: TRBV11-3; CDR3aa: CASSPTGSDTQYF; CDR3nt: TGTGCCAGCAGCCCAACAGGGTCTGATACGCAGTATTTT
j_gene: TRBJ1-2; d_gene: -; abundance: -; v_gene: TRBV7-9; CDR3aa: CASSHEPEYGYTF; CDR3nt: TGTGCCAGCAGCCACGAGCCCGAGTATGGCTACACCTTC
j_gene: TRBJ2-2; d_gene: -; abundance: few; v_gene: TRBV27; CDR3aa: CASSPGQVGELFF; CDR3nt: TGTGCCAGCAGCCCAGGGCAGGTCGGGGAGCTGTTTTTT
j_gene: TRBJ1-5; d_gene: -; abundance: -; v_gene: TRBV12-3/TRBV12-4; CDR3aa: CASSLGTSQPQHF; CDR3nt: TGTGCCAGCAGCCTGGGGACATCCCAGCCCCAGCATTTT
j_gene: TRBJ1-6; d_gene: -; abundance: once; v_gene: TRBV7-3; CDR3aa: CASSLSGGENSPLHF; CDR3nt: TGTGCCAGCAGCTTAAGTGGAGGGGAGAATTCACCCCTCCACTTT
j_gene: TRBJ1-1; d_gene: -; abundance: -; v_gene: TRBV5-6; CDR3aa: CASSKGGPVNTEAFF; CDR3nt: TGTGCCAGCAGCAAAGGTGGGCCAGTCAACACTGAAGCTTTCTTT
j_gene: TRBJ2-1; d_gene: TRBD2; abundance: once; v_gene: TRBV5-1; CDR3aa: CASSLRSGDNEQFF; CDR3nt: TGCGCCAGCAGCTTGCGGAGCGGGGACAATGAGCAGTTCTTC
j_gene: TRBJ1-1; d_gene: -; abundance: -; v_gene: TRBV28; CDR3aa: CASSFGPGEAFF; CDR3nt: TGTGCCAGCAGTTTTGGGCCTGGCGAAGCTTTCTTT
j_gene: TRBJ2-2; d_gene: TRBD2; abundance: -; v_gene: TRBV7-2; CDR3aa: CASSLAGTRGQAGELFF; CDR3nt: TGTGCCAGCAGCTTAGCCGGGACTAGGGGCCAGGCGGGGGAGCTGTTTTTT
j_gene: TRBJ2-7; d_gene: -; abundance: -; v_gene: TRBV7-9; CDR3aa: CASSSPLGNTYEQYF; CDR3nt: TGTGCCAGCAGCTCCCCCCTCGGGAATACCTACGAGCAGTACTTC
j_gene: TRBJ2-7; d_gene: -; abundance: -; v_gene: TRBV10-3; CDR3aa: CAISESRSGASGEQYF; CDR3nt: TGTGCCATCAGTGAGTCGCGGTCAGGGGCATCGGGGGAGCAGTACTTC
j_gene: TRBJ2-1; d_gene: TRBD2; abundance: -; v_gene: TRBV5-8; CDR3aa: CASSLATSGAYNEQFF; CDR3nt: TGTGCCAGCAGCTTGGCCACTAGCGGGGCCTACAATGAGCAGTTCTTC
j_gene: TRBJ1-6; d_gene: -; abundance: -; v_gene: TRBV2; CDR3aa: CASSEQGSGSPLHF; CDR3nt: TGTGCCAGCAGCGAACAGGGTTCAGGGTCACCCCTCCACTTT
j_gene: TRBJ1-1; d_gene: TRBD1; abundance: -; v_gene: TRBV27; CDR3aa: CASSPDRAPMNTEAFF; CDR3nt: TGTGCCAGCAGCCCGGACAGGGCGCCCATGAACACTGAAGCTTTCTTT
j_gene: TRBJ1-1; d_gene: -; abundance: -; v_gene: TRBV19; CDR3aa: CASTPQANTEAFF; CDR3nt: TGTGCCAGTACACCTCAAGCGAACACTGAAGCTTTCTTT
j_gene: TRBJ1-2; d_gene: TRBD1; abundance: -; v_gene: TRBV7-6; CDR3aa: CASSLGGQGIDGYTF; CDR3nt: TGTGCCAGCAGCTTAGGTGGACAGGGGATCGATGGCTACACCTTC
j_gene: TRBJ1-4; d_gene: -; abundance: -; v_gene: TRBV6-2/TRBV6-3; CDR3aa: CASSRGQSGRRKGIIGNEKLFF; CDR3nt: TGTGCCAGCAGCCGAGGTCAGTCAGGTAGGCGCAAGGGGATAATTGGGAATGAAAAACTGTTTTTT
j_gene: TRBJ2-3; d_gene: -; abundance: -; v_gene: TRBV30; CDR3aa: CAWSPQGRGTDTQYF; CDR3nt: TGTGCCTGGAGTCCACAGGGAAGGGGCACAGATACGCAGTATTTT
j_gene: TRBJ2-7; d_gene: -; abundance: -; v_gene: TRBV3-1/TRBV3-2; CDR3aa: CASSQQGYEQYF; CDR3nt: TGTGCCAGCAGCCAGCAGGGTTACGAGCAGTACTTC
j_gene: TRBJ2-2; d_gene: -; abundance: -; v_gene: TRBV21-1; CDR3aa: CASSKGTGSKHRGAVF; CDR3nt: TGTGCCAGCAGCAAAGGGACAGGGTCGAAACACCGGGGAGCTGTTTTT
j_gene: TRBJ2-4; d_gene: TRBD1; abundance: -; v_gene: TRBV5-4; CDR3aa: CASSSTGGQNIQYF; CDR3nt: TGTGCCAGCAGCTCGACAGGGGGGCAAAACATTCAGTACTTC
j_gene: TRBJ2-1; d_gene: TRBD2; abundance: -; v_gene: TRBV14; CDR3aa: CASSQDKGTSVSYNEQFF; CDR3nt: TGTGCCAGCAGCCAAGATAAGGGGACTAGCGTCTCCTACAATGAGCAGTTCTTC
j_gene: TRBJ2-6; d_gene: -; abundance: -; v_gene: TRBV11-2; CDR3aa: CASSLGQTQSSGANVLTF; CDR3nt: TGTGCCAGCAGCTTAGGACAGACACAAAGCTCTGGGGCCAACGTCCTGACTTTC
j_gene: TRBJ1-3; d_gene: -; abundance: -; v_gene: TRBV9; CDR3aa: CASSPGTVGNTIYF; CDR3nt: TGTGCCAGCAGCCCCGGGACTGTGGGAAACACCATATATTTT
j_gene: TRBJ1-6; d_gene: TRBD1; abundance: -; v_gene: TRBV18; CDR3aa: CASSPGQGNNSPLHF; CDR3nt: TGTGCCAGCTCACCCGGACAGGGGAACAATTCACCCCTCCACTTT
j_gene: TRBJ2-1; d_gene: -; abundance: -; v_gene: TRBV5-1; CDR3aa: CASSAPAYGPVHWNEQFF; CDR3nt: TGCGCCAGCAGCGCCCCCGCTTATGGGCCCGTCCATTGGAATGAGCAGTTCTTC
j_gene: TRBJ1-4; d_gene: -; abundance: -; v_gene: TRBV15; CDR3aa: CATSRDMAGTNEKLFF; CDR3nt: TGTGCCACCAGCAGAGATATGGCAGGGACTAATGAAAAACTGTTTTTT
j_gene: TRBJ2-2; d_gene: -; abundance: -; v_gene: TRBV9; CDR3aa: CASSVGDTTITGELFF; CDR3nt: TGTGCCAGCAGCGTAGGTGACACGACAATCACCGGGGAGCTGTTTTTT
j_gene: TRBJ2-5; d_gene: TRBD2; abundance: -; v_gene: TRBV9; CDR3aa: CASSVGPGLGLETQYF; CDR3nt: TGTGCCAGCAGCGTAGGCCCGGGACTAGGTCTGGAGACCCAGTACTTC
j_gene: TRBJ2-1; d_gene: -; abundance: -; v_gene: TRBV28; CDR3aa: CASSTLRLDNEQFF; CDR3nt: TGTGCCAGCAGTACATTACGCCTTGACAATGAGCAGTTCTTC
j_gene: TRBJ2-1; d_gene: -; abundance: -; v_gene: TRBV28; CDR3aa: CASSLWEGPTYNEQFF; CDR3nt: TGTGCCAGCAGTTTATGGGAGGGCCCGACTTACAATGAGCAGTTCTTC
j_gene: TRBJ2-1; d_gene: TRBD2; abundance: -; v_gene: TRBV27; CDR3aa: CASRPMGTSAHNEQFF; CDR3nt: TGTGCCAGCAGACCTATGGGGACTAGCGCACACAATGAGCAGTTCTTC
j_gene: TRBJ2-1; d_gene: -; abundance: -; v_gene: TRBV2; CDR3aa: CASGGRYNEQFF; CDR3nt: TGTGCCAGCGGTGGCAGGTACAATGAGCAGTTCTTC
j_gene: TRBJ2-2; d_gene: TRBD2; abundance: -; v_gene: TRBV7-3; CDR3aa: CASTGRRGTGELFF; CDR3nt: TGTGCCAGCACTGGCAGGCGGGGGACCGGGGAGCTGTTTTTT
j_gene: TRBJ1-1; d_gene: -; abundance: -; v_gene: TRBV20-1; CDR3aa: CSARGGATEAFF; CDR3nt: TGCAGTGCTCGTGGCGGTGCAACTGAAGCTTTCTTT
j_gene: TRBJ2-7; d_gene: -; abundance: -; v_gene: TRBV19; CDR3aa: CASSPGQSYEQYF; CDR3nt: TGTGCCAGTAGCCCCGGACAGTCCTACGAGCAGTACTTC
j_gene: TRBJ1-6; d_gene: -; abundance: few; v_gene: TRBV7-9; CDR3aa: CASSLSETSSPLHF; CDR3nt: TGTGCCAGCAGCTTGTCCGAGACATCTTCACCCCTCCACTTT